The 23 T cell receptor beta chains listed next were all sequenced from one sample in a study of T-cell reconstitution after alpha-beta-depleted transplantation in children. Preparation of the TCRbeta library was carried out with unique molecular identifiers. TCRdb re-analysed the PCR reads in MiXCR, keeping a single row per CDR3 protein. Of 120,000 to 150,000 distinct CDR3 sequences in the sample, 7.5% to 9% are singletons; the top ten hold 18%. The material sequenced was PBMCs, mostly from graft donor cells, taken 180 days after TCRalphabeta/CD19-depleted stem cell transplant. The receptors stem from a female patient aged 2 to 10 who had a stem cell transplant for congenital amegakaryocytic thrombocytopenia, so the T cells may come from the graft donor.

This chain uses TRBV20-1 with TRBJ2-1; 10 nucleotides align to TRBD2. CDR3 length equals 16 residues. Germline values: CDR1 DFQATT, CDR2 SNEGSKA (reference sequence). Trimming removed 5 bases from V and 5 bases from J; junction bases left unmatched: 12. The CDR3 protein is CSAPKHLAGVDNEQFF. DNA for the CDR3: TGCAGTGCTCCTAAACACCTAGCGGGAGTTGACAATGAGCAGTTCTTC.

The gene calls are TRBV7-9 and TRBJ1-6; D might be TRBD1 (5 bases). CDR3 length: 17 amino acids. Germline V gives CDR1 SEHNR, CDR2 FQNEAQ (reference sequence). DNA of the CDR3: TGTGCGAGAACGGCAGGGTACCTAAGCTCCTATAATTCACCCCTCCACTTT. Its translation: CARTAGYLSSYNSPLHF.

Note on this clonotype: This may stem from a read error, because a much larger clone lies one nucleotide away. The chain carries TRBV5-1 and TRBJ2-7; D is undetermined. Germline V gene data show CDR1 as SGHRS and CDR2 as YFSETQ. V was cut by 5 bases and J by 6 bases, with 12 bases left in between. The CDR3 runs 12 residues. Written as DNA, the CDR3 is TGCGCCAGCAGTTCCCGAGTGGCCGAGCAGTACTTC. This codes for CASSSRVAEQYF.

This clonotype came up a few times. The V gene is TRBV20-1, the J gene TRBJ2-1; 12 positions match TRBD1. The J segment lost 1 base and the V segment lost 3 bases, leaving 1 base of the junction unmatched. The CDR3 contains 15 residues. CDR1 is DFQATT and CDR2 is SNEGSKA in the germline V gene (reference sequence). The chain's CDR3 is CSARGQGASYNEQFF. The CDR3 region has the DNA TGCAGTGCTAGGGGACAGGGGGCTTCCTACAATGAGCAGTTCTTC.

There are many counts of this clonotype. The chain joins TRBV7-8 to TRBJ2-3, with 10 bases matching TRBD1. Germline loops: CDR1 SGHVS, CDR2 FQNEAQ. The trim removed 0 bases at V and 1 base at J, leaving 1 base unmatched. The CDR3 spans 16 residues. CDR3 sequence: CASSLAGTGGTDTQYF. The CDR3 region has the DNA TGTGCCAGCAGCTTAGCTGGGACAGGGGGCACAGATACGCAGTATTTT.

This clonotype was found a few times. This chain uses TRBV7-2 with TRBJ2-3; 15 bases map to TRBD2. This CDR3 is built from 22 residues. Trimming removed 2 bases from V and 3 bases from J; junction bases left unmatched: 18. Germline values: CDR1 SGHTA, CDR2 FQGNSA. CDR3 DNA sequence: TGTGCCAGCAGCTTACACATCGATACCCTGTGGGGACTAGCGGGGGGAACAGATACGCAGTATTTT. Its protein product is CASSLHIDTLWGLAGGTDTQYF.

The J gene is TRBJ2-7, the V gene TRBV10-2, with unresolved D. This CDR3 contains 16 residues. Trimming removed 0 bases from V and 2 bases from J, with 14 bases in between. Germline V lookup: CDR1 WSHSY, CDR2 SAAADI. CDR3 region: CASSESRSTTPYEQYF. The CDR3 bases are TGCGCCAGCAGTGAGTCGCGCTCAACTACGCCCTACGAGCAGTACTTC.

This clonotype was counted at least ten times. CDR3 in DNA: TGCAGTGCTCACAGGGATTCGACCAAAAACATTCAGTACTTC. It encodes CSAHRDSTKNIQYF. The V gene is TRBV20-1, the J gene TRBJ2-4; possibly TRBD1 for D (6 bases). This CDR3 comprises 14 residues. V dropped 5 bases and J dropped 2 bases, with 13 bases sitting between them. The V gene's germline CDR1 is DFQATT and CDR2 SNEGSKA (reference sequence).

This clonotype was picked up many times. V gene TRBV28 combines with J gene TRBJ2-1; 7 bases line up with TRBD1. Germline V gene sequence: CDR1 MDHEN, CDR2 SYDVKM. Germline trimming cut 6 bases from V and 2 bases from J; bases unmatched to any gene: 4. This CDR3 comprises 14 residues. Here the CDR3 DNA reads TGTGCCAGCAGCCACAGGGGCGCCTACAATGAGCAGTTCTTC. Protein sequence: CASSHRGAYNEQFF.

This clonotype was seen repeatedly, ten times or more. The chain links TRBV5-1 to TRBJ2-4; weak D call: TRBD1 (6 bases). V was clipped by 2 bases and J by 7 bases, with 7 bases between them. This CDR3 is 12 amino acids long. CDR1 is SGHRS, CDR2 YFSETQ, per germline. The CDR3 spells CASSLQGNIQYF. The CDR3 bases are TGCGCCAGCAGCTTACAGGGTAACATTCAGTACTTC.

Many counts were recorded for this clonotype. CDR3 DNA sequence: TGTGCCAGCAGCTTAGAAACGAAGAGCTCTGGGGCCAACGTCCTGACTTTC. Translated, it gives CASSLETKSSGANVLTF. The gene calls are TRBV7-8 and TRBJ2-6, with D unclear. Trimming removed 1 base from V and 0 bases from J, with 10 bases in between. The CDR3 is 17 residues long. Per germline, CDR1 SGHVS and CDR2 FQNEAQ.

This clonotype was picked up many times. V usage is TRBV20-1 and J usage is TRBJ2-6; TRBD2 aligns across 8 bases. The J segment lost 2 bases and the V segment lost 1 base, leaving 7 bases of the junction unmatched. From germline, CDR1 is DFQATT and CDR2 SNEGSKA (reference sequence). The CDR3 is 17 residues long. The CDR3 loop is CSARVSGKAAGANVLTF. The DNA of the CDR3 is TGCAGTGCTAGAGTTAGCGGGAAAGCTGCTGGGGCCAACGTCCTGACTTTC.

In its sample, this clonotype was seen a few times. The CDR3 loop reads CASSQETSGGQETQYF. DNA of the CDR3: TGTGCCAGCAGCCAAGAGACTAGCGGGGGGCAAGAGACCCAGTACTTC. The rearrangement joins TRBV13 to TRBJ2-5; 13 bases map to TRBD2. Losses at the gene ends were 5 bases for V and 2 bases for J; bases not matched to a gene: 5. Germline CDR1 PRHDT, CDR2 FYEKMQ (reference sequence). The length of the CDR3 is 16 residues.

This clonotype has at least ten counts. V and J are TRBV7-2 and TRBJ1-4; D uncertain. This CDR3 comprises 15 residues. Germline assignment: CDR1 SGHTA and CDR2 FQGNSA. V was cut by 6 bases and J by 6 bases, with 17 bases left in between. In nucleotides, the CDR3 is TGTGCCAGCAGAAGACCGGGTTCTTATGATGAAAAACTGTTTTTT. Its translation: CASRRPGSYDEKLFF.

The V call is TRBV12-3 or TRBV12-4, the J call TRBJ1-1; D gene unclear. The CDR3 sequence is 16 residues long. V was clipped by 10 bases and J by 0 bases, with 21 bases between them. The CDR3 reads CAITNGYFLMNTEAFF. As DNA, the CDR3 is TGTGCCATCACTAACGGGTATTTCCTAATGAACACTGAAGCTTTCTTT.

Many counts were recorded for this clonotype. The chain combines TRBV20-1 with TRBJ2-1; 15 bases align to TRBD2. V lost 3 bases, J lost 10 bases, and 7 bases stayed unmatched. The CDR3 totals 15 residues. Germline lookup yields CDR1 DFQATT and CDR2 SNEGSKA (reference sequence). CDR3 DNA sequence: TGCAGTGCTAGGGGCGGACTAGCGGGAGGGTACGAGCAGTTCTTC. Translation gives CSARGGLAGGYEQFF.

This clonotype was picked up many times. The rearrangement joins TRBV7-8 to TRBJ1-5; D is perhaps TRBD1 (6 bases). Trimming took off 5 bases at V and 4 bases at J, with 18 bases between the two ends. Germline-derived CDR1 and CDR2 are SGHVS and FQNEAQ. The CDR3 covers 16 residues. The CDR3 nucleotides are TGTGCCAGCAGCCCCGACAGGTACCTATCTAATCAGCCCCAGCATTTT. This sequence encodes CASSPDRYLSNQPQHF.

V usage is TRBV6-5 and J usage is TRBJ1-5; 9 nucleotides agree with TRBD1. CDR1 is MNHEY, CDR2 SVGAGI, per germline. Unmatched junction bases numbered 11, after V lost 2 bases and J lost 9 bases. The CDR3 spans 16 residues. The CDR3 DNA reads TGTGCCAGCAGTTACGGAGTAAGGACAGGGGTGAGGCCCCAGCATTTT. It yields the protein CASSYGVRTGVRPQHF.

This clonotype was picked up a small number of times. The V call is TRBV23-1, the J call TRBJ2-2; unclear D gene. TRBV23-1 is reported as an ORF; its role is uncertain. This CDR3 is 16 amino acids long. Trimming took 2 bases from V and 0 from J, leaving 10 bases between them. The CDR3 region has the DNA TGCGCCAGCAGTCAAGTTTATGGCTCGAACACCGGGGAGCTGTTTTTT. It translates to CASSQVYGSNTGELFF.

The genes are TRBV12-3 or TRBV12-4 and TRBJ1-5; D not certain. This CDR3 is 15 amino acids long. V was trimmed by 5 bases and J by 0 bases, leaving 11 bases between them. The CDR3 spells CASSRNLDSNQPQHF. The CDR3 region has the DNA TGTGCCAGCAGTCGAAACCTGGATAGCAATCAGCCCCAGCATTTT.

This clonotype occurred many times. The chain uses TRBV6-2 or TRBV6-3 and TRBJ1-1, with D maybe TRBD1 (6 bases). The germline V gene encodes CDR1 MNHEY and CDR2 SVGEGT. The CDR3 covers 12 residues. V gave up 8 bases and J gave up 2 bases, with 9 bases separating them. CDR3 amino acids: CASATGNTEAFF. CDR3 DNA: TGTGCCAGCGCGACAGGCAACACTGAAGCTTTCTTT.

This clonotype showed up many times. DNA of the CDR3: TGCAGTGCTTGGCCACCCCCGGGTGGGGAGCTGTTTTTT. Translation: CSAWPPPGGELFF. This chain uses TRBV20-1 with TRBJ2-2; D is unclear. Germline V gene sequence: CDR1 DFQATT, CDR2 SNEGSKA (reference sequence). CDR3 length: 13 amino acids. V shed 5 bases and J shed 8 bases, with 15 bases lying between them.

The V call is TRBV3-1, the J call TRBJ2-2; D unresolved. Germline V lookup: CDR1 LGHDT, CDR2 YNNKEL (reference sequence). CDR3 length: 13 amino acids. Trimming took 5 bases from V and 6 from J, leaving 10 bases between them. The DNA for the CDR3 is TGTGCCAGCAGCTCCCCGACCTCCGGGGAGCTGTTTTTT. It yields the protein CASSSPTSGELFF.